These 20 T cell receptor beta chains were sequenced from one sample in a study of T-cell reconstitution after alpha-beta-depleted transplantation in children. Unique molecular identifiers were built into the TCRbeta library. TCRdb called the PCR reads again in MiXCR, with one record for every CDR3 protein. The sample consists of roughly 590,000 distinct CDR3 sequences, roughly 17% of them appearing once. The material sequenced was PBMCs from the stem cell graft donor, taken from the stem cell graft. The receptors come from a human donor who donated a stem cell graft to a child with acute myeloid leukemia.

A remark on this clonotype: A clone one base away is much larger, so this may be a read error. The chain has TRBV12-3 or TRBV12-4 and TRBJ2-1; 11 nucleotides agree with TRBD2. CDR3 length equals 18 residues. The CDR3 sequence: CACSFGTSGGLRSNEQFF. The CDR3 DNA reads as TGTGCCTGCAGTTTTGGTACTAGCGGGGGCCTACGTAGCAATGAGCAGTTCTTC.

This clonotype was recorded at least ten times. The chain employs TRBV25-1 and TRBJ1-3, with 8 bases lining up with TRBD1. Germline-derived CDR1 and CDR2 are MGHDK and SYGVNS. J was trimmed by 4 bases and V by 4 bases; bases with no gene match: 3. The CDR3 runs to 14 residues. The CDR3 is CASSGTGRGNTIYF. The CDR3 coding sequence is TGTGCCAGCAGTGGGACAGGGAGAGGAAACACCATATATTTT.

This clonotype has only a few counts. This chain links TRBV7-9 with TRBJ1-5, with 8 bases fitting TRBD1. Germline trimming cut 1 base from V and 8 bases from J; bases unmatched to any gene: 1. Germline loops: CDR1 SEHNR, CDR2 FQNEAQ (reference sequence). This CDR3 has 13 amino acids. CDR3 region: CASSLDRGKPQHF. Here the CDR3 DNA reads TGTGCCAGCAGCTTAGACAGGGGGAAGCCCCAGCATTTT.

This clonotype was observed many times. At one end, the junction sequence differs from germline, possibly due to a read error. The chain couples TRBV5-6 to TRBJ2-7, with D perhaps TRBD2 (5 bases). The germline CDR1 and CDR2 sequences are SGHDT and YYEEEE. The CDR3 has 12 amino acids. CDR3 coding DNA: TGTGCCAGCAGCTTGGACGAGGGATCGGACCACTTC. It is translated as CASSLDEGSDHF.

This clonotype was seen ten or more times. This chain's CDR3 is CSASRKGINTEAFF. CDR3 bases: TGCAGTGCTAGTAGAAAGGGGATTAACACTGAAGCTTTCTTT. The chain couples TRBV20-1 to TRBJ1-1, with D perhaps matching TRBD1 (5 bases). V was pared by 3 bases and J by 2 bases, with 13 bases between. CDR1 DFQATT and CDR2 SNEGSKA come from the germline V gene (reference sequence). The CDR3 has 14 amino acids.

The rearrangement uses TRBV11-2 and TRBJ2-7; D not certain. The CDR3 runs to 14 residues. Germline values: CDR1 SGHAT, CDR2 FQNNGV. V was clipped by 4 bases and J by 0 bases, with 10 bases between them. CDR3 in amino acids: CASSSTVRSYEQYV. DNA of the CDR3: TGTGCCAGCAGCTCTACAGTGCGCTCCTACGAGCAGTACGTC.

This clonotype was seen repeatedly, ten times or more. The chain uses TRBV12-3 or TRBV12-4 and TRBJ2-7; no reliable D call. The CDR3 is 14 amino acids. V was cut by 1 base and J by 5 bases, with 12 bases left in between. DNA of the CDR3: TGTGCCAGCAGTTTAGGGGCTAGAGTTCACGAGCAGTACTTC. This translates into CASSLGARVHEQYF.

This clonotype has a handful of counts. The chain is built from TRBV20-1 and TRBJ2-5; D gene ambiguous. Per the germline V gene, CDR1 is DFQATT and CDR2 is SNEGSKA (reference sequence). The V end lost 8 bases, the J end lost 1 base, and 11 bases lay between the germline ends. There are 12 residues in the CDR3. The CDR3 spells CSTKGVQETQYF. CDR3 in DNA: TGCAGTACAAAAGGAGTCCAAGAGACCCAGTACTTC.

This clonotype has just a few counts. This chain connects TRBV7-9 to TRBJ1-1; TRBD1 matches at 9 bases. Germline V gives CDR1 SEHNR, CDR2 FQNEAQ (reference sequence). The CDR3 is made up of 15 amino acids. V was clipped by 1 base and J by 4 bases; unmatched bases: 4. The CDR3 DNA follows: TGTGCCAGCAGCTTAGAGGGACAGGGCCCCACTGAAGCTTTCTTT. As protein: CASSLEGQGPTEAFF.

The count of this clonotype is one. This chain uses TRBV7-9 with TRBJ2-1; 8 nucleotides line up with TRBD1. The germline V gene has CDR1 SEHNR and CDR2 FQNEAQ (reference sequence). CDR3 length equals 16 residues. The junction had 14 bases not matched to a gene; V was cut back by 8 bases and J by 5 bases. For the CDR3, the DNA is TGTGCCAGCGGTCCCAAGCCAGGGGGCCAGGACAATGAGCAGTTCTTC. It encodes CASGPKPGGQDNEQFF.

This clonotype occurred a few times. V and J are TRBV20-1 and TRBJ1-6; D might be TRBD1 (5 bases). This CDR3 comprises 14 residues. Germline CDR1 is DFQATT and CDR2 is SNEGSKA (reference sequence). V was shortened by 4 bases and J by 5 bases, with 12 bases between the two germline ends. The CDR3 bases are TGCAGTGCTACCGGGACCCAAGATAATTCACCCCTCCACTTT. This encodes CSATGTQDNSPLHF.

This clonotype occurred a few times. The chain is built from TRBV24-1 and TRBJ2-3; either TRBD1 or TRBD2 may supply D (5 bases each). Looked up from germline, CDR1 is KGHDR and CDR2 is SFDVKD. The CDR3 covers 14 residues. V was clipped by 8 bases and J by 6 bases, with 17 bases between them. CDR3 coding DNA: TGTGCCACCACCGGGGCAGGAGGTTTGGATACGCAGTATTTT. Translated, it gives CATTGAGGLDTQYF.

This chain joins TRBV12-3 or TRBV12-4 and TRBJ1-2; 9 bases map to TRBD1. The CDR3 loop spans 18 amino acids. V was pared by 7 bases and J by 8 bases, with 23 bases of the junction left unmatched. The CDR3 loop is CASTGRGRISQGAGGYTF. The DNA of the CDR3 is TGTGCCAGCACAGGGCGGGGTAGAATATCACAGGGGGCAGGAGGCTACACCTTC.

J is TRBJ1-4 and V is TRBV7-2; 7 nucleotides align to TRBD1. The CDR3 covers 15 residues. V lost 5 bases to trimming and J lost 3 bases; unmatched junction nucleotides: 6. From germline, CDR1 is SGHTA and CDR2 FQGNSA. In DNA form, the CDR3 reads TGTGCCAGCAGCCCTCAGGGGGTGCCTAATGAAAAACTGTTTTTT. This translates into CASSPQGVPNEKLFF.

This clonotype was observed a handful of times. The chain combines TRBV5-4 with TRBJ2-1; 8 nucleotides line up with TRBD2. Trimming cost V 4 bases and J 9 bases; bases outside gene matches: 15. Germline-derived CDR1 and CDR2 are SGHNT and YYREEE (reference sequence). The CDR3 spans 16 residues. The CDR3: CASSPMRAGDPPEQFF. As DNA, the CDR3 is TGTGCCAGCAGCCCAATGAGAGCGGGGGACCCACCTGAGCAGTTCTTC. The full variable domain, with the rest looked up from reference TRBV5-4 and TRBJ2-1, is ETGVTQSPTHLIKTRGQQVTLRCSSQSGHNTVSWYQQALGQGPQFIFQYYREEENGRGNFPPRFSGLQFPNYSSELNVNALELDDSALYLCASSPMRAGDPPEQFFGPGTRLTVL.

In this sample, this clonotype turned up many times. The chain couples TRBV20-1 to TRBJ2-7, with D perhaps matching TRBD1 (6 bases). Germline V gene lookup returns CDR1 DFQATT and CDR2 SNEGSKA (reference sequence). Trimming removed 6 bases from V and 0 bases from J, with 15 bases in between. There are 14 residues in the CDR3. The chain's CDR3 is CSAPDRRFSYEQYF. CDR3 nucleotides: TGCAGTGCACCTGACAGGAGATTCTCCTACGAGCAGTACTTC.

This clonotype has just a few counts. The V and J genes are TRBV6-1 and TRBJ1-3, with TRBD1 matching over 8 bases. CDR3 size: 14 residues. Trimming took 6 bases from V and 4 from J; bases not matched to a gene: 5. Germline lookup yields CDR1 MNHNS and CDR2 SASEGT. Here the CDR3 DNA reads TGTGCCAGCAGAATAACAGGGGGAGGAAACACCATATATTTT. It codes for CASRITGGGNTIYF.

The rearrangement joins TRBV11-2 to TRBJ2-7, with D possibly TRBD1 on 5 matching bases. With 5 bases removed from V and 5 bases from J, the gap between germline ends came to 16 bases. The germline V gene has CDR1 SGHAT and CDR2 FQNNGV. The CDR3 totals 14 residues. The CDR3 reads CASSLHQGKDEQYF. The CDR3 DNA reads TGTGCCAGCAGCCTACACCAGGGAAAGGACGAGCAGTACTTC.

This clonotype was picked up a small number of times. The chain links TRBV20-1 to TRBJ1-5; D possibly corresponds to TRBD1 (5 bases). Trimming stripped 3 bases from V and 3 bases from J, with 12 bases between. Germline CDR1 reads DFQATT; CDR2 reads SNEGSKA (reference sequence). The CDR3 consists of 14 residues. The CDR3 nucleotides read TGCAGTGCTAGTCATAGGGGTGTCAATCAGCCCCAGCATTTT. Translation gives CSASHRGVNQPQHF.

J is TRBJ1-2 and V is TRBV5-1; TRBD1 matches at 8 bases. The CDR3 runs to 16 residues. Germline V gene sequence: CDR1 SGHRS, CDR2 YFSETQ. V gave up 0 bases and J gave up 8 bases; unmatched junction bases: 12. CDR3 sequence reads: CASSLALGQVGEGYTF. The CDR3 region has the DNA TGCGCCAGCAGCTTGGCCCTGGGACAGGTCGGGGAGGGCTACACCTTC.